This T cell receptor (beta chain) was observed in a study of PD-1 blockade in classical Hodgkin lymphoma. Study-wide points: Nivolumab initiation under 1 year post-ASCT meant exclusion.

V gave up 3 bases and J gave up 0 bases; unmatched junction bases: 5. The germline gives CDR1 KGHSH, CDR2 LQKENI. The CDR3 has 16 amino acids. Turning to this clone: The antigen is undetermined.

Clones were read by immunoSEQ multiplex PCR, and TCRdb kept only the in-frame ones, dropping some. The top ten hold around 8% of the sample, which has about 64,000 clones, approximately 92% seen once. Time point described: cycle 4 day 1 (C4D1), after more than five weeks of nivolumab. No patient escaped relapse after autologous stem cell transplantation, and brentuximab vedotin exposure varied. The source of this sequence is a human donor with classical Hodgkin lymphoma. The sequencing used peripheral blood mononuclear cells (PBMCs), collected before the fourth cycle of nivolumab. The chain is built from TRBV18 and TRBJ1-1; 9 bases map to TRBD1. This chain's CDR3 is CASSPGTGRMNTEAFF. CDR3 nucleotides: TGTGCCAGCTCACCCGGGACAGGGCGCATGAACACTGAAGCTTTCTTT. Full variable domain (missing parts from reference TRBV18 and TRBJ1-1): NAGVMQNPRHLVRRRGQEARLRCSPMKGHSHVYWYRQLPEEGLKFMVYLQKENIIDESGMPKERFSAEFPKEGPSILRIQQVVRGDSAAYFCASSPGTGRMNTEAFFGQGTRLTVV.